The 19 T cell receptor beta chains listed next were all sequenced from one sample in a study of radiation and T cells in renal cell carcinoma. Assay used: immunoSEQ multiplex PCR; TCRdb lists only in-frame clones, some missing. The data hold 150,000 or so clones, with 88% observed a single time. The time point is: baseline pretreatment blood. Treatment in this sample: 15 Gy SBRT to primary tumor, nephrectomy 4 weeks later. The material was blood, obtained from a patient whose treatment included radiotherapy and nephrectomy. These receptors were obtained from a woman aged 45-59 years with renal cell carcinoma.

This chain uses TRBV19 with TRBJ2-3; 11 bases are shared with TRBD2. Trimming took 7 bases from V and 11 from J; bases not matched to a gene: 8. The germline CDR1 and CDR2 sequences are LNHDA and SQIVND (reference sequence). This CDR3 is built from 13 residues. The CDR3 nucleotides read TGTGCCAGTATTGACCTAGCGGGGGGAAAGCAGTATTTT. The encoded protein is CASIDLAGGKQYF.

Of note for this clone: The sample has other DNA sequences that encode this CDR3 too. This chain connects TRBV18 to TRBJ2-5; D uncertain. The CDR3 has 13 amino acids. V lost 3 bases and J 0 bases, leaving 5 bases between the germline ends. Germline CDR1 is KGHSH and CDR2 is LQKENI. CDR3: CASSPDHQETQYF. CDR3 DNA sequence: TGTGCCAGCTCACCGGATCACCAAGAGACCCAGTACTTC.

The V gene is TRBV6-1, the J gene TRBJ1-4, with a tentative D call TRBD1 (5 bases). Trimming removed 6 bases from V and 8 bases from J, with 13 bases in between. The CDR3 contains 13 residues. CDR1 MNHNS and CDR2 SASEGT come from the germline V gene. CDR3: CASRWQGIEKLFF. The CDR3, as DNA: TGTGCCAGCAGGTGGCAGGGTATCGAAAAACTGTTTTTT.

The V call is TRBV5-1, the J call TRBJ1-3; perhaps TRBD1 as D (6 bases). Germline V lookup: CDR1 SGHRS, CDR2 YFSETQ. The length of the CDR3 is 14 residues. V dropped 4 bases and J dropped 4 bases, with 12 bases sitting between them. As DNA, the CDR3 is TGCGCCAGCAGCGCGCGACAGGACGGAAACACCATATATTTT. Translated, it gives CASSARQDGNTIYF.

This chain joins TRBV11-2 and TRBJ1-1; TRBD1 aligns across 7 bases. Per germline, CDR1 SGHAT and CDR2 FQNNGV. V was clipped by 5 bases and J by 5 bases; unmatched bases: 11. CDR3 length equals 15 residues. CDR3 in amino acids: CASSPTGTEGTEAFF. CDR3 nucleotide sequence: TGTGCCAGCAGCCCTACCGGGACAGAGGGGACTGAAGCTTTCTTT.

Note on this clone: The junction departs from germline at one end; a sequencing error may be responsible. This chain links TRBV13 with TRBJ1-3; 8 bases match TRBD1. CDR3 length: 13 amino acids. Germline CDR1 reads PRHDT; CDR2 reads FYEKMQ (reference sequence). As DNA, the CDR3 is TGTGCCAGCAGCCGAGGGACAGGTGAAACGGGGGATTTT. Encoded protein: CASSRGTGETGDF. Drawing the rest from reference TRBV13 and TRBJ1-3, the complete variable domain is AAGVIQSPRHLIKEKRETATLKCYPIPRHDTVYWYQQGPGQDPQFLISFYEKMQSDKGSIPDRFSAQQFSDYHSELNMSSLELGDSALYFCASSRGTGETGDFGEGSWLTVV.

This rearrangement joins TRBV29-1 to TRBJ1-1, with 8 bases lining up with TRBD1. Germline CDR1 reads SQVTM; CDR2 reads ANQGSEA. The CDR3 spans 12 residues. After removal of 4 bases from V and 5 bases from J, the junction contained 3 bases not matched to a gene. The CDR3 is CSVGQGQTEAFF. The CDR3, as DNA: TGCAGCGTTGGACAGGGGCAAACTGAAGCTTTCTTT.

The CDR3 reads CASSLHEGGGTEAFF. DNA for the CDR3: TGTGCCAGCAGCCTACATGAGGGGGGCGGAACTGAAGCTTTCTTT. The chain joins TRBV4-2 to TRBJ1-1; D is perhaps TRBD1 (6 bases). The V end was cut by 4 bases, the J end by 5 bases, with 17 bases between. The CDR3 runs to 15 residues. Germline V lookup: CDR1 LGHNA, CDR2 YNFKEQ.

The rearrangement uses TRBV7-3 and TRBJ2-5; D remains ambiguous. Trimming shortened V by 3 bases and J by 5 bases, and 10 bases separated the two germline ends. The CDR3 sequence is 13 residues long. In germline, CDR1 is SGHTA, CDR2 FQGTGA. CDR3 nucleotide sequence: TGTGCCAGCAGCTTTGACCCTTTGGAGACCCAGTACTTC. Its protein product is CASSFDPLETQYF.

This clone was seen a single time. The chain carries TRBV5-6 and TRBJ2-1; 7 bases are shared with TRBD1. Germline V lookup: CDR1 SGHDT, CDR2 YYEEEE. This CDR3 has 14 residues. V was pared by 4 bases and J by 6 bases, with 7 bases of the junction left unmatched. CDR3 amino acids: CASSVDRESNEQFF. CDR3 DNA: TGTGCCAGCAGCGTTGACAGGGAGAGCAATGAGCAGTTCTTC.

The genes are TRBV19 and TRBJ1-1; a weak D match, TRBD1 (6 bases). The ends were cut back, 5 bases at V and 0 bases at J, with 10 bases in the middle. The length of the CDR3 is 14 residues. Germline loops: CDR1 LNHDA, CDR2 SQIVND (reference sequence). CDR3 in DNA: TGTGCCAGTAGTCCAGGGGTCCTGAACACTGAAGCTTTCTTT. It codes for CASSPGVLNTEAFF.

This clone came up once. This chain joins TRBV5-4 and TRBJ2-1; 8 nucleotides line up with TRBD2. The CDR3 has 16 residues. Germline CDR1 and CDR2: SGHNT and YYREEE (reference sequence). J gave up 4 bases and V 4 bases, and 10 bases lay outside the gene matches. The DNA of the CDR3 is TGTGCCAGCAGCCACGGAGGCGAGCGGGGGTACAATGAGCAGTTCTTC. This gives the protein CASSHGGERGYNEQFF.

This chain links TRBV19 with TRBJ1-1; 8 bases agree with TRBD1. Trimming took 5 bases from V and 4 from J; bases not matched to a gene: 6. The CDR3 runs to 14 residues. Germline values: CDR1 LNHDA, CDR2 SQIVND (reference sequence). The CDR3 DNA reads TGTGCCAGTAGTGCAGGGGGCGAAGGCACTGAAGCTTTCTTT. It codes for CASSAGGEGTEAFF. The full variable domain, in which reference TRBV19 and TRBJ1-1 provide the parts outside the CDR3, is DGGITQSPKYLFRKEGQNVTLSCEQNLNHDAMYWYRQDPGQGLRLIYYSQIVNDFQKGDIAEGYSVSREKKESFPLTVTSAQKNPTAFYLCASSAGGEGTEAFFGQGTRLTVV.

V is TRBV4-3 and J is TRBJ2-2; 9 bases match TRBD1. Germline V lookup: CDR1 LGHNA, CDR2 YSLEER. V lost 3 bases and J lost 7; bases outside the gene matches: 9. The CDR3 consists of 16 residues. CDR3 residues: CASSHRGQGSGGELFF. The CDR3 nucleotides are TGCGCCAGCAGCCACCGGGGACAGGGAAGTGGCGGGGAGCTGTTTTTT.

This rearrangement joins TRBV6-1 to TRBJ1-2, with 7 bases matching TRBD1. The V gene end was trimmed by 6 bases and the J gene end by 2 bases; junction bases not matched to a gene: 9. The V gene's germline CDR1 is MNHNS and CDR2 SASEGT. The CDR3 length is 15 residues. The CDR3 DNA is TGTGCCAGCAGCGAGGAGGGACAGAGAAACTATGGCTACACCTTC. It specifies CASSEEGQRNYGYTF.

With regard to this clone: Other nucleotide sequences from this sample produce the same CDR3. The CDR3 loop is CASSLSSYEQYF. CDR3 coding DNA: TGTGCCAGCAGCTTAAGCAGCTACGAGCAGTACTTC. This chain connects TRBV7-9 to TRBJ2-7, with D hard to call. Deletions cut 2 bases from V and 3 bases from J, with 5 bases between. Germline V gene data show CDR1 as SEHNR and CDR2 as FQNEAQ (reference sequence). The CDR3 covers 12 residues.

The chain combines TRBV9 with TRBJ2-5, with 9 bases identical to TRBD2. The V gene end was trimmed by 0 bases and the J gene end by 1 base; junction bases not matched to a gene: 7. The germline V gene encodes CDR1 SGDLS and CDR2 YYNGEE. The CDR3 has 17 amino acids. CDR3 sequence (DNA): TGTGCCAGCAGCGTAGGGGCCTCTAGCGGGGTCCAAGAGACCCAGTACTTC. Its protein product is CASSVGASSGVQETQYF.

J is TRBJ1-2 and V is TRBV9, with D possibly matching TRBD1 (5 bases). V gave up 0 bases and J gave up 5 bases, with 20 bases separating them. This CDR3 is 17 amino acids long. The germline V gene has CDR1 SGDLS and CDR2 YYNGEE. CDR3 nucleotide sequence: TGTGCCAGCAGCGTAGGGTCACAGGCCTTAACTGTTTATGGCTACACCTTC. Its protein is CASSVGSQALTVYGYTF.

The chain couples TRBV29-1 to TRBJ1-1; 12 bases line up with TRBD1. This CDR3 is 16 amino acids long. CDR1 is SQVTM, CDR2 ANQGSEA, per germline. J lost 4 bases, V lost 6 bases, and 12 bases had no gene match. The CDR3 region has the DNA TGCAGCGTATCCTTGGGGACAGGGGGCAGTGGCACTGAAGCTTTCTTT. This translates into CSVSLGTGGSGTEAFF.